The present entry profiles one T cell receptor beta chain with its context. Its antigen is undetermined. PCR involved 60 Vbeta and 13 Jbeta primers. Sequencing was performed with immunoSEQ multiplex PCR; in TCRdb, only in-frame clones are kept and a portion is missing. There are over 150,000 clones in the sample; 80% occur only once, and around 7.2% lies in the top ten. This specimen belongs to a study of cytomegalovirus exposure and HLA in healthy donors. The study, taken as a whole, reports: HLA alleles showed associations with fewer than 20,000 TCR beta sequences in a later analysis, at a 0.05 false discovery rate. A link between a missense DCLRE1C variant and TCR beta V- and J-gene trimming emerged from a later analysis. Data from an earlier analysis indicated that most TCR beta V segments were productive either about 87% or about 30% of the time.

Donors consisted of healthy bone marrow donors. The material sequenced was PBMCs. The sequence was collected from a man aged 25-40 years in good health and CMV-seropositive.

The CDR3 region is CASSQRQGYGYTF. CDR3 nucleotide sequence: TGTGCCAGCAGCCAGCGACAGGGCTATGGCTACACCTTC. The rearrangement uses TRBV14 and TRBJ1-2, with TRBD1 identical over 7 bases. Germline V gene data show CDR1 as SGHDN and CDR2 as FVKESK. V lost 3 bases and J lost 4; bases outside the gene matches: 2. CDR3 size: 13 residues.